The text below deals with one TCR beta chain. The antigen is undetermined. Primers for the PCR totalled 60 Vbeta and 13 Jbeta. Sequencing used immunoSEQ multiplex PCR; TCRdb keeps in-frame clones, though not all of them. The data contain approximately 150,000 clones, roughly two thirds of them singletons. The record originates from a study of cytomegalovirus exposure and HLA in healthy donors. Points from the study as a whole: Most subjects had HLA-A and HLA-B alleles reportedly predicted accurately by TCR beta sequences. In a later analysis, HLA-associated beta chains showed higher expansion and lower generation probabilities than comparable chains. Later analysis identified a missense DCLRE1C variant that was linked to TCR beta V- and J-gene trimming. Prior analysis indicated that the majority of TCR beta V segments exhibited productivity approximately 90% or approximately 30% of the time.

Germline CDR1 reads SQVTM; CDR2 reads ANQGSEA. V shed 6 bases and J 3 bases; nucleotides not matched to a gene: 3. This CDR3 spans 12 amino acids. The TCR sequence derives from a woman in her 30s in good health and CMV-seronegative. The V call is TRBV29-1, the J call TRBJ2-7, with TRBD1 matching 9 bases. The source material was PBMCs. The CDR3 loop is CSVGQGNYEQYF. The CDR3 DNA follows: TGCAGCGTAGGACAGGGGAACTACGAGCAGTACTTC.